This T cell receptor beta chain was found in a study of blood T cell repertoires in COVID-19. About the study: Samples of COVID-19 (acute and convalescent) were obtained from the United States, Italy and Spain. Sources were T cells, B-cell-depleted T cells, or PBMCs; the material itself was cDNA or gDNA.

Trimming removed 10 bases from V and 2 bases from J, with 15 bases in between. The CDR3 loop spans 14 amino acids. Germline CDR1 reads MRHNA; CDR2 reads SNTAGT. Original methodology: Amplifying reference gene primers gave estimates of nucleated cell counts. The method was immunoSEQ multiplex PCR; TCRdb's version includes in-frame clones alone and lacks a portion of them. D and trimming were read from the DNA, whereas the V and J calls and clone size are those reported in that table. This sample has under 200,000 clones, with around 84% found just once. This rearrangement joins TRBV6-4 to TRBJ1-3; D might be TRBD1 (5 bases). The sample was peripheral blood. The TCR sequence derives from a woman of 80 years or more with acute or convalescent COVID-19. In nucleotides, the CDR3 is TGTGCCATCCAACCCGGGACTACTGGAAACACCATATATTTT. It is translated as CAIQPGTTGNTIYF.